This is a list of T cell receptor beta chains from one sample in a study of blood T cell repertoires in COVID-19. Data came from immunoSEQ multiplex PCR; TCRdb stores just in-frame clones and leaves some out. Counted here are approximately 150,000 clones, 70% to 90% occurring once; the ten biggest clones make up roughly a tenth. Sequencing was done on a sample of peripheral blood. The receptors were sampled from a human donor in a cohort sampled during active COVID-19. Each CDR3 is given with its conserved first and last residue. The D gene is left open where the match is weak. Part of the rows lack a size; the others show once, few, many or a class for expanded clones.

clone size: .
J gene: TRBJ2-3
D gene: .
V gene: TRBV10-2
CDR3 protein: CASRMGGRDTQYF
CDR3 DNA: TGCGCCAGCAGGATGGGGGGGCGAGATACGCAGTATTTT

clone size: .
J gene: TRBJ2-3
D gene: .
V gene: TRBV6-5
CDR3 protein: CASSYSRPDTQYF
CDR3 DNA: TGTGCCAGCAGTTACTCGAGGCCAGATACGCAGTATTTT

clone size: .
J gene: TRBJ2-2
D gene: .
V gene: TRBV27
CDR3 protein: CASKIVKTGELFF
CDR3 DNA: TGTGCCAGCAAAATAGTTAAAACCGGGGAGCTGTTTTTT

clone size: .
J gene: TRBJ2-7
D gene: TRBD1
V gene: TRBV7-9
CDR3 protein: CASSIPGQGLSYEQYF
CDR3 DNA: TGTGCCAGCAGCATCCCGGGACAGGGGCTATCGTACGAGCAGTACTTC

clone size: .
J gene: TRBJ2-1
D gene: TRBD1
V gene: TRBV7-6
CDR3 protein: CASSLARWQGQDEQFF
CDR3 DNA: TGTGCCAGCAGCTTAGCGCGATGGCAGGGACAGGATGAGCAGTTCTTC

clone size: .
J gene: TRBJ2-1
D gene: .
V gene: TRBV7-6
CDR3 protein: CASSKTGTANEQFF
CDR3 DNA: TGTGCCAGCAGCAAAACAGGGACCGCCAATGAGCAGTTCTTC

clone size: .
J gene: TRBJ2-3
D gene: .
V gene: TRBV5-1
CDR3 protein: CASSLEAGSFPDTQYF
CDR3 DNA: TGCGCCAGCAGCTTGGAGGCGGGTAGCTTTCCAGATACGCAGTATTTT

clone size: once
J gene: TRBJ1-2
D gene: .
V gene: TRBV7-2
CDR3 protein: CASSWTKSYGYTF
CDR3 DNA: TGTGCCAGCAGCTGGACTAAGAGCTATGGCTACACCTTC

clone size: .
J gene: TRBJ2-7
D gene: TRBD1
V gene: TRBV28
CDR3 protein: CASSLLGTGIGEQYF
CDR3 DNA: TGTGCCAGCAGTTTATTAGGGACAGGTATCGGCGAGCAGTACTTC

clone size: .
J gene: TRBJ2-2
D gene: TRBD1
V gene: TRBV5-1
CDR3 protein: CASSSIQGYTGELFF
CDR3 DNA: TGCGCCAGCAGCTCCATACAGGGGTACACCGGGGAGCTGTTTTTT

clone size: .
J gene: TRBJ2-7
D gene: TRBD1
V gene: TRBV6-5
CDR3 protein: CASSAPGQGGHEQYF
CDR3 DNA: TGTGCCAGCAGCGCTCCGGGACAGGGGGGCCACGAGCAGTACTTC

clone size: .
J gene: TRBJ1-3
D gene: .
V gene: TRBV14
CDR3 protein: CASSIQTSGNTIYF
CDR3 DNA: TGTGCCAGCAGCATACAAACCTCTGGAAACACCATATATTTT

clone size: .
J gene: TRBJ1-4
D gene: .
V gene: TRBV7-2
CDR3 protein: CASSLKSGVNEKLFF
CDR3 DNA: TGTGCCAGCAGCTTGAAGTCAGGGGTAAATGAAAAACTGTTTTTT

clone size: once
J gene: TRBJ2-6
D gene: TRBD2
V gene: TRBV18
CDR3 protein: CASSPLAGPVSGANVLTF
CDR3 DNA: TGTGCCAGCTCGCCTCTAGCGGGGCCCGTCTCTGGGGCCAACGTCCTGACTTTC

clone size: .
J gene: TRBJ1-3
D gene: .
V gene: TRBV19
CDR3 protein: CASSIRKTGNTIYF
CDR3 DNA: TGTGCCAGTAGTATCAGGAAGACTGGAAACACCATATATTTT

clone size: few
J gene: TRBJ2-5
D gene: TRBD2
V gene: TRBV9
CDR3 protein: CASSVVAGGGQETQYF
CDR3 DNA: TGTGCCAGCAGCGTAGTCGCGGGAGGGGGCCAAGAGACCCAGTACTTC

clone size: .
J gene: TRBJ2-7
D gene: .
V gene: TRBV28
CDR3 protein: CASSEPPPRGYSYEQYF
CDR3 DNA: TGTGCCAGCAGCGAGCCCCCGCCTAGGGGCTACTCCTACGAGCAGTACTTC

clone size: .
J gene: TRBJ2-7
D gene: TRBD1
V gene: TRBV4-3
CDR3 protein: CASSPGQGDYEQYF
CDR3 DNA: TGCGCCAGCAGCCCGGGACAGGGGGACTACGAGCAGTACTTC

clone size: .
J gene: TRBJ1-1
D gene: .
V gene: TRBV6-5
CDR3 protein: CASNRQFEAFF
CDR3 DNA: TGTGCCAGCAACCGACAGTTTGAAGCTTTCTTT

clone size: .
J gene: TRBJ2-1
D gene: TRBD2
V gene: TRBV10-2
CDR3 protein: CASSDLGLAGNNEQFF
CDR3 DNA: TGCGCCAGCAGTGATTTGGGACTAGCGGGGAACAATGAGCAGTTCTTC

clone size: .
J gene: TRBJ2-3
D gene: .
V gene: TRBV29-1
CDR3 protein: CSVEDGLGPTQYF
CDR3 DNA: TGCAGCGTTGAAGATGGGTTGGGCCCTACGCAGTATTTT

clone size: .
J gene: TRBJ2-1
D gene: .
V gene: TRBV11-2
CDR3 protein: CASSFGTRITYNEQFF
CDR3 DNA: TGTGCCAGCAGCTTCGGCACTAGGATCACCTACAATGAGCAGTTCTTC

clone size: .
J gene: TRBJ1-2
D gene: TRBD1
V gene: TRBV9
CDR3 protein: CASSPGLTGGAYGYTF
CDR3 DNA: TGTGCCAGCAGCCCTGGTCTGACAGGGGGCGCGTATGGCTACACCTTC

clone size: .
J gene: TRBJ2-1
D gene: TRBD2
V gene: TRBV6-6
CDR3 protein: CASSRSGSDYNEQFF
CDR3 DNA: TGTGCCAGCAGCCGTAGCGGGAGCGATTACAATGAGCAGTTCTTC

clone size: once
J gene: TRBJ2-5
D gene: TRBD1
V gene: TRBV7-2
CDR3 protein: CASSRTGGRETQYF
CDR3 DNA: TGTGCCAGCAGCAGAACAGGGGGTAGGGAGACCCAGTACTTC

clone size: .
J gene: TRBJ1-1
D gene: .
V gene: TRBV5-6
CDR3 protein: CASSLVQRNTEAFF
CDR3 DNA: TGTGCCAGCAGCTTGGTACAACGAAACACTGAAGCTTTCTTT

clone size: .
J gene: TRBJ1-1
D gene: .
V gene: TRBV27
CDR3 protein: CASSFAGSHTEAFF
CDR3 DNA: TGTGCCAGCAGTTTTGCGGGTTCGCACACTGAAGCTTTCTTT

clone size: .
J gene: TRBJ2-2
D gene: TRBD2
V gene: TRBV5-4
CDR3 protein: CASHGGLAGQTGELFF
CDR3 DNA: TGTGCCAGCCACGGTGGACTAGCGGGGCAGACCGGGGAGCTGTTTTTT

clone size: .
J gene: TRBJ1-1
D gene: .
V gene: TRBV10-3
CDR3 protein: CAISESPTGYTEAFF
CDR3 DNA: TGTGCCATCAGTGAGTCACCCACGGGGTACACTGAAGCTTTCTTT

clone size: .
J gene: TRBJ1-2
D gene: .
V gene: TRBV18
CDR3 protein: CASSPGRGQYGYTF
CDR3 DNA: TGTGCCAGCTCACCAGGTCGCGGTCAGTACGGCTACACCTTC

clone size: .
J gene: TRBJ1-5
D gene: .
V gene: TRBV6-5
CDR3 protein: CASSYRQGNQPQHF
CDR3 DNA: TGTGCCAGCAGTTACCGGCAGGGCAATCAGCCCCAGCATTTT

clone size: .
J gene: TRBJ1-2
D gene: TRBD1
V gene: TRBV4-3
CDR3 protein: CASSQPGQGEFGYTF
CDR3 DNA: TGCGCCAGCAGCCAACCGGGACAGGGGGAGTTTGGCTACACCTTC

clone size: .
J gene: TRBJ2-1
D gene: .
V gene: TRBV7-9
CDR3 protein: CASSFGGWDEQFF
CDR3 DNA: TGTGCCAGCAGCTTTGGGGGCTGGGATGAGCAGTTCTTC

clone size: .
J gene: TRBJ1-1
D gene: TRBD1
V gene: TRBV6-2/TRBV6-3
CDR3 protein: CASSNRDRVNTEAFF
CDR3 DNA: TGTGCCAGCAGTAACCGGGACAGGGTGAACACTGAAGCTTTCTTT

clone size: .
J gene: TRBJ2-7
D gene: TRBD2
V gene: TRBV9
CDR3 protein: CASSVSPLAGNYEQYF
CDR3 DNA: TGTGCCAGCAGCGTATCCCCCCTAGCGGGCAACTACGAGCAGTACTTC

clone size: .
J gene: TRBJ2-1
D gene: .
V gene: TRBV5-1
CDR3 protein: CASSLASGPVEQFF
CDR3 DNA: TGCGCCAGCAGCTTGGCCTCAGGGCCGGTGGAGCAGTTCTTC

clone size: .
J gene: TRBJ2-7
D gene: TRBD1
V gene: TRBV6-5
CDR3 protein: CASRLDRTYEQYF
CDR3 DNA: TGTGCCAGCAGGCTGGACAGGACCTACGAGCAGTACTTC

clone size: .
J gene: TRBJ1-3
D gene: .
V gene: TRBV6-1
CDR3 protein: CASSEIRPGNTIYF
CDR3 DNA: TGTGCCAGCAGTGAAATCAGGCCGGGAAACACCATATATTTT

clone size: .
J gene: TRBJ1-2
D gene: TRBD1
V gene: TRBV6-5
CDR3 protein: CASSNRGTNYGYTF
CDR3 DNA: TGTGCCAGCAGCAACAGGGGGACTAACTATGGCTACACCTTC

clone size: .
J gene: TRBJ1-1
D gene: TRBD1
V gene: TRBV6-5
CDR3 protein: CASRRGPGTEAFF
CDR3 DNA: TGTGCCAGCAGGAGGGGGCCTGGGACTGAAGCTTTCTTT

clone size: .
J gene: TRBJ1-3
D gene: TRBD1
V gene: TRBV5-1
CDR3 protein: CASSLGTGRPGNTIYF
CDR3 DNA: TGCGCCAGCAGCTTGGGGACAGGGAGACCTGGAAACACCATATATTTT

clone size: .
J gene: TRBJ2-1
D gene: TRBD2
V gene: TRBV30
CDR3 protein: CAWRGGEGFYNEQFF
CDR3 DNA: TGTGCCTGGAGGGGGGGGGAAGGGTTCTACAATGAGCAGTTCTTC

clone size: .
J gene: TRBJ2-1
D gene: .
V gene: TRBV7-2
CDR3 protein: CASRPVGASREQFF
CDR3 DNA: TGTGCCAGCCGTCCGGTGGGGGCCTCTCGTGAGCAGTTCTTC

clone size: .
J gene: TRBJ2-2
D gene: .
V gene: TRBV7-6
CDR3 protein: CASSLGGNTGELFF
CDR3 DNA: TGTGCCAGCAGCTTAGGAGGGAACACCGGGGAGCTGTTTTTT

clone size: .
J gene: TRBJ1-2
D gene: TRBD1
V gene: TRBV3-1/TRBV3-2
CDR3 protein: CASSQRGQGHSGYTF
CDR3 DNA: TGTGCCAGCAGCCAGAGGGGACAGGGGCACAGCGGCTACACCTTC

clone size: .
J gene: TRBJ1-2
D gene: TRBD1
V gene: TRBV3-1/TRBV3-2
CDR3 protein: CASSRRQGGSYGYTF
CDR3 DNA: TGTGCCAGCAGCCGACGACAGGGGGGTAGTTATGGCTACACCTTC

clone size: .
J gene: TRBJ2-7
D gene: TRBD1
V gene: TRBV14
CDR3 protein: CASSQETGALYEQYF
CDR3 DNA: TGTGCCAGCAGCCAAGAGACAGGGGCTCTCTACGAGCAGTACTTC